These 26 T cell receptor beta chains were all obtained from the same sample, sequenced in a study of blood T cell repertoires in COVID-19. The assay was immunoSEQ multiplex PCR, and TCRdb's table has in-frame clones only and misses some. The table has 400,000 to 450,000 clones, about 92% seen once. The specimen sequenced was PBMCs or T cells enriched from blood (not recorded which). Receptor source: a man aged 18 to 30 who had recovered from COVID-19.

This sequence joins TRBV30 and TRBJ1-1; TRBD1 matches at 7 bases. V lost 8 bases, J lost 1 base, and 4 bases stayed unmatched. Germline values: CDR1 GTSNPN, CDR2 SVGIG (reference sequence). This CDR3 has 12 residues. The CDR3 DNA follows: TGTGCCACCCACAGGGGGAACACTGAAGCTTTCTTT. The encoded protein is CATHRGNTEAFF. Full variable domain (outside the CDR3, taken from reference TRBV30 and TRBJ1-1): SQTIHQWPATLVQPVGSPLSLECTVEGTSNPNLYWYRQAAGRGLQLLFYSVGIGQISSEVPQNLSASRPQDRQFILSSKKLLLSDSGFYLCATHRGNTEAFFGQGTRLTVV.

The rearrangement uses TRBV5-1 and TRBJ1-4; D unclear. This CDR3 region has 14 residues. The germline V gene has CDR1 SGHRS and CDR2 YFSETQ. Trimming removed 1 base from V and 6 bases from J, with 10 bases in between. CDR3 protein: CASSLWREDEKLFF. The CDR3 DNA reads TGCGCCAGCAGCTTGTGGAGGGAAGATGAAAAACTGTTTTTT.

J is TRBJ1-1 and V is TRBV10-1; D gene unclear. With 4 bases removed from V and 5 bases from J, the gap between germline ends came to 11 bases. Germline loops: CDR1 WNHNN, CDR2 SYGVQD (reference sequence). The CDR3 is 13 amino acids. The CDR3 protein is CASSVGGRTEAFF. CDR3 bases: TGCGCCAGCAGTGTGGGAGGCCGGACTGAAGCTTTCTTT.

The rearrangement uses TRBV10-2 and TRBJ1-5; a possible D gene is TRBD1 (5 bases). V lost 3 bases and J lost 1, with 10 bases in between. The CDR3 is 15 residues long. Germline lookup yields CDR1 WSHSY and CDR2 SAAADI. The CDR3 sequence: CASSDDSGSNQPQHF. The CDR3 nucleotides are TGCGCCAGCAGTGATGACAGCGGGAGCAATCAGCCCCAGCATTTT.

This chain links TRBV11-3 with TRBJ2-2; TRBD1 matches at 11 bases. The length of the CDR3 is 17 residues. After removal of 0 bases from V and 7 bases from J, the junction contained 7 bases not matched to a gene. The V gene's germline CDR1 is SGHNT and CDR2 YENEEA. CDR3 in amino acids: CASSLDWTGGIRGELFF. The CDR3 DNA reads TGTGCCAGCAGCTTAGACTGGACAGGGGGCATACGCGGGGAGCTGTTTTTT.

This clone has just one count. V usage is TRBV7-6 and J usage is TRBJ2-1, with 7 bases aligning to TRBD2. Germline values: CDR1 SGHVS, CDR2 FNYEAQ. V was clipped by 5 bases and J by 7 bases; unmatched bases: 8. The length of the CDR3 is 14 residues. The CDR3 DNA is TGTGCCAGCAGCCCCGTTTGGGGGGGGAATGAGCAGTTCTTC. It is translated as CASSPVWGGNEQFF.

The CDR3 is CASIPYSRSYEQYF. The CDR3, as DNA: TGTGCCAGCATTCCTTACTCTAGGTCCTACGAGCAGTACTTC. This chain joins TRBV2 and TRBJ2-7; D unresolved. This CDR3 spans 14 amino acids. Germline-derived CDR1 and CDR2 are SNHLY and FYNNEI. The germline V and J ends were trimmed by 7 bases and 1 base, with 14 bases remaining between them. Together with reference TRBV2 and TRBJ2-7, the CDR3 gives the full variable domain: EPEVTQTPSHQVTQMGQEVILRCVPISNHLYFYWYRQILGQKVEFLVSFYNNEISEKSEIFDDQFSVERPDGSNFTLKIRSTKLEDSAMYFCASIPYSRSYEQYFGPGTRLTVT.

This chain uses TRBV18 with TRBJ2-5; D possibly corresponds to TRBD1 (6 bases). The CDR3 contains 15 residues. Germline V gene lookup returns CDR1 KGHSH and CDR2 LQKENI. The ends were cut back, 4 bases at V and 1 base at J, with 13 bases in the middle. The CDR3 sequence: CASSLTQGLQETQYF. For the CDR3, the DNA is TGTGCCAGCTCACTAACACAGGGTCTCCAAGAGACCCAGTACTTC.

This chain uses TRBV2 with TRBJ2-7; D is undetermined. The CDR3 extends over 12 amino acids. Germline V gene lookup returns CDR1 SNHLY and CDR2 FYNNEI. The V and J ends lost 5 bases and 1 base respectively, with 6 bases between them. CDR3 loop: CASSTQSYEQYF. CDR3 DNA: TGTGCCAGCAGTACCCAGTCCTACGAGCAGTACTTC.

V is TRBV7-8 and J is TRBJ2-7; 16 bases map to TRBD2. V gave up 5 bases and J gave up 4 bases; unmatched junction bases: 14. This CDR3 contains 19 residues. Per germline, CDR1 SGHVS and CDR2 FQNEAQ. The CDR3 loop is CASSKRPTGLAGGPYEQYF. The CDR3 DNA reads as TGTGCCAGCAGCAAAAGGCCCACGGGACTAGCGGGAGGGCCATACGAGCAGTACTTC.

The V gene is TRBV19, the J gene TRBJ2-1; 7 bases match TRBD2. The CDR3 runs 13 residues. The V gene's germline CDR1 is LNHDA and CDR2 SQIVND (reference sequence). V was pared by 6 bases and J by 9 bases, with 8 bases of the junction left unmatched. The chain's CDR3 is CASSFGLEAEQFF. As DNA, the CDR3 is TGTGCCAGTAGCTTCGGACTAGAAGCTGAGCAGTTCTTC.

This clone was recorded only once. This CDR3 is also generated by other DNA sequences in the sample. The rearrangement uses TRBV20-1 and TRBJ1-1; D is perhaps TRBD1 (5 bases). Trimming left V 3 bases short and J 5 bases short, with 7 bases between. The CDR3 spans 11 residues. CDR1 and CDR2 from the germline V gene are DFQATT and SNEGSKA (reference sequence). Written as DNA, the CDR3 is TGCAGTGCTAGGGGGCCTACTGAAGCTTTCTTT. Protein sequence: CSARGPTEAFF.

The chain has TRBV27 and TRBJ2-7, with a weak D call TRBD2 (5 bases). The ends were cut back, 4 bases at V and 2 bases at J, with 12 bases in the middle. The CDR3 contains 14 residues. CDR1 is MNHEY, CDR2 SMNVEV, per germline (reference sequence). The DNA for the CDR3 is TGTGCCAGCAGTTGGGTGGCGGGTGCCTACGAGCAGTACTTC. Translating gives CASSWVAGAYEQYF.

This clone showed up just a few times. The rearrangement links TRBV4-1 to TRBJ2-7, with D possibly TRBD2 on 5 matching bases. Deletions cut 0 bases from V and 2 bases from J, with 8 bases between. CDR1 is MGHRA and CDR2 is YSYEKL in the germline V gene. This CDR3 is built from 14 residues. In nucleotides, the CDR3 is TGCGCCAGCAGCCAAGATCGGGAAACCTACGAGCAGTACTTC. This sequence encodes CASSQDRETYEQYF.

The V gene is TRBV24-1, the J gene TRBJ2-2; 7 nucleotides agree with TRBD1. V was clipped by 9 bases and J by 2 bases; unmatched bases: 2. Per the germline V gene, CDR1 is KGHDR and CDR2 is SFDVKD. This CDR3 has 13 amino acids. The CDR3 region is CATRQGNTGELFF. The CDR3 coding sequence is TGTGCCACCCGACAGGGCAACACCGGGGAGCTGTTTTTT.

V usage is TRBV18 and J usage is TRBJ2-2, with D tentatively TRBD2 (5 bases). This CDR3 has 15 amino acids. Trimming shortened V by 0 bases and J by 6 bases, and 11 bases separated the two germline ends. Germline assignment: CDR1 KGHSH and CDR2 LQKENI. The CDR3 reads CASSPPERRPGELFF. The CDR3 coding sequence is TGTGCCAGCTCACCACCGGAGCGGAGGCCCGGGGAGCTGTTTTTT.

This chain uses TRBV11-1 with TRBJ2-7, with 7 bases identical to TRBD1. V dropped 4 bases and J dropped 6; count of bases not matched to a gene: 9. The germline V gene encodes CDR1 SGHAT and CDR2 FQDESV (reference sequence). CDR3 size: 14 residues. DNA for the CDR3: TGTGCCAGCAGCTCCCAGACAGGGAATAGCGAGCAGTACTTC. Its protein is CASSSQTGNSEQYF.

J is TRBJ1-5 and V is TRBV27; no reliable D call. Germline V gene sequence: CDR1 MNHEY, CDR2 SMNVEV (reference sequence). Trimming took off 3 bases at V and 8 bases at J, with 14 bases between the two ends. This CDR3 has 14 residues. The CDR3 DNA reads as TGTGCCAGCAGTTTTGAAGGAGAGCGGGAGCCCCAGCATTTT. Translation gives CASSFEGEREPQHF.

The rearrangement links TRBV9 to TRBJ1-5; the D is unclear. In germline, CDR1 is SGDLS, CDR2 YYNGEE. Trimming shortened V by 1 base and J by 7 bases, and 15 bases separated the two germline ends. The CDR3 is 15 amino acids. CDR3 nucleotide sequence: TGTGCCAGCAGCGTAAGTGAGGGAAAGGGACAGCCCCAGCATTTT. Translating gives CASSVSEGKGQPQHF.

The CDR3 spells CASSEVLAGASPWEQYF. The CDR3 DNA reads TGTGCCAGCAGCGAAGTATTAGCGGGAGCCTCCCCTTGGGAGCAGTACTTC. This sequence joins TRBV28 and TRBJ2-7; 9 positions agree with TRBD2. The CDR3 is made up of 17 amino acids. CDR1 and CDR2 (germline): MDHEN, SYDVKM. J gave up 7 bases and V 6 bases, and 19 bases lay outside the gene matches.

The chain joins TRBV5-4 to TRBJ2-7, with TRBD2 matching over 12 bases. Germline V gene data show CDR1 as SGHNT and CDR2 as YYREEE (reference sequence). The CDR3 spans 14 residues. Trimming removed 3 bases from V and 4 bases from J; junction bases left unmatched: 2. This chain's CDR3 is CASSSGLAGYEQYF. The CDR3 nucleotides read TGTGCCAGCAGCTCCGGACTAGCGGGATACGAGCAGTACTTC.

The CDR3 sequence: CASSPAGLTIAFF. CDR3 nucleotides: TGTGCCAGCAGTCCTGCGGGATTAACAATCGCTTTCTTT. The gene calls are TRBV28 and TRBJ1-1, with D unresolved. Germline-derived CDR1 and CDR2 are MDHEN and SYDVKM. The CDR3 contains 13 residues. V gave up 5 bases and J gave up 11 bases, with 18 bases separating them.

The rearrangement links TRBV18 to TRBJ2-5; D may be TRBD2 (5 bases). The CDR3 runs 14 residues. Between the trimmed V and J ends, which lost 3 bases and 1 base, there was a span of 9 bases. Germline loops: CDR1 KGHSH, CDR2 LQKENI. Here the CDR3 reads CASSPSRGQETQYF. CDR3 nucleotides: TGTGCCAGCTCACCGAGCCGGGGCCAAGAGACCCAGTACTTC.

The chain combines TRBV11-3 with TRBJ2-7; TRBD2 agrees at 7 bases. The V and J ends lost 5 bases and 0 bases, in that order; junction bases with no gene match: 4. The germline V gene encodes CDR1 SGHNT and CDR2 YENEEA. The CDR3 covers 14 residues. The CDR3 nucleotides read TGTGCCAGCAGCCCGACGGGAGGCTCCTACGAGCAGTACTTC. It specifies CASSPTGGSYEQYF.

This rearrangement joins TRBV5-1 to TRBJ1-2; no reliable D call. Germline CDR1 is SGHRS and CDR2 is YFSETQ. V lost 0 bases, J lost 4 bases, and 13 bases lay in between. There are 15 residues in the CDR3. CDR3: CASSLALETIYGYTF. In DNA, the CDR3 is TGCGCCAGCAGCTTGGCCTTGGAGACGATCTATGGCTACACCTTC. Full variable domain (remainder filled in from reference TRBV5-1 and TRBJ1-2): KAGVTQTPRYLIKTRGQQVTLSCSPISGHRSVSWYQQTPGQGLQFLFEYFSETQRNKGNFPGRFSGRQFSNSRSEMNVSTLELGDSALYLCASSLALETIYGYTFGSGTRLTVV.

This clone was found once. The chain couples TRBV5-1 to TRBJ1-5; 8 positions match TRBD1. This CDR3 has 13 amino acids. Germline lookup yields CDR1 SGHRS and CDR2 YFSETQ. Losses at the gene ends were 4 bases for V and 9 bases for J; bases not matched to a gene: 6. CDR3 region: CASSPDRDSPQHF. The DNA of the CDR3 is TGCGCCAGCAGCCCGGACAGGGATTCGCCCCAGCATTTT.